These T cell receptor beta chains were read from a single sample in a study of T cells after yellow fever vaccination. TCRdb re-derived calls from the 5' RACE reads in MiXCR, one entry per CDR3 protein. The table has hundreds of thousands of distinct CDR3 sequences, approximately 4% seen once. Here the sequenced sample was PBMCs, taken 5 days after the yellow fever booster vaccination. The source is a man aged 18 to 29 who received the YFV17D yellow fever vaccine. CDR3s include the opening cysteine and the closing phenylalanine or tryptophan. D genes are given only for firm matches.

j_call d_call cdr3_length v_call cdr3_aa
TRBJ1-4 . 13 TRBV6-5 CASRTLGSEKLFF
TRBJ2-2 . 15 TRBV12-3/TRBV12-4 CASRGGAGDTGELFF
TRBJ2-6 . 16 TRBV18 CASSPRGHSGANVLTF
TRBJ2-2 . 14 TRBV2 CASLMTENTGELFF
TRBJ1-5 . 15 TRBV24-1 CATSDPIPSNQPQHF
TRBJ1-5 TRBD1 16 TRBV25-1 CASSRDRDLNNQPQHF
TRBJ1-1 TRBD1 15 TRBV5-5 CASSSSGTGWTEAFF
TRBJ2-7 TRBD1 15 TRBV20-1 CSAKNPTGSSYEQYF
TRBJ1-1 . 12 TRBV7-2 CASSSMNTEAFF
TRBJ1-6 . 13 TRBV7-9 CASRSAGFSPLHF
TRBJ2-7 . 13 TRBV3-1 CASSQNRRAGRYF
TRBJ2-1 . 15 TRBV7-6 CASSPTQIGYNEQFF
TRBJ2-2 . 16 TRBV4-2 CASSQEGWTSSGELFF
TRBJ2-1 . 13 TRBV20-1 CSASPRLSNEQFF
TRBJ2-6 TRBD2 17 TRBV20-1 CSAISSGGLSGANVLTF
TRBJ1-3 . 17 TRBV7-2 CASSPGRGPYSGNTIYF
TRBJ2-5 . 15 TRBV5-1 CASSLFGGSQETQYF
TRBJ1-1 . 15 TRBV7-2 CASSLAPVMYTEAFF
TRBJ1-5 . 19 TRBV11-2 CASSLDPGRDVNSNQPQHF
TRBJ2-3 . 15 TRBV7-2 CASRPGGPRADTQYF
TRBJ1-2 . 15 TRBV7-9 CASSFPVGESYGYTF
TRBJ2-7 TRBD1 15 TRBV12-3/TRBV12-4 CASSLARTGPYEQYF
TRBJ1-2 . 13 TRBV20-1 CSARQGSLSGYTF
TRBJ2-1 . 16 TRBV7-9 CASLDGGSGAYNEQFF
TRBJ2-1 TRBD2 18 TRBV5-1 CASSPWGPAGGRRNEQFF
TRBJ2-3 TRBD2 23 TRBV4-1 CASSQESRPRGSVAGASTDTQYF
TRBJ1-5 TRBD1 15 TRBV20-1 CSASPTGARDQPQHF
TRBJ2-3 TRBD2 15 TRBV5-1 CASSFGSGGSDTQYF
TRBJ2-5 . 12 TRBV5-6 CASSLSRETQYF
TRBJ2-3 TRBD1 14 TRBV6-2/TRBV6-3 CASRPDREEDTQYF
TRBJ2-6 . 18 TRBV7-9 CASSLAGRRSSGANVLTF
TRBJ2-3 TRBD2 19 TRBV11-2 CASSLVLLAGARITDTQYF
TRBJ1-1 TRBD1 14 TRBV5-1 CASSRDSHGTEAFF
TRBJ1-6 . 14 TRBV5-1 CASSLTRPDSPLHF